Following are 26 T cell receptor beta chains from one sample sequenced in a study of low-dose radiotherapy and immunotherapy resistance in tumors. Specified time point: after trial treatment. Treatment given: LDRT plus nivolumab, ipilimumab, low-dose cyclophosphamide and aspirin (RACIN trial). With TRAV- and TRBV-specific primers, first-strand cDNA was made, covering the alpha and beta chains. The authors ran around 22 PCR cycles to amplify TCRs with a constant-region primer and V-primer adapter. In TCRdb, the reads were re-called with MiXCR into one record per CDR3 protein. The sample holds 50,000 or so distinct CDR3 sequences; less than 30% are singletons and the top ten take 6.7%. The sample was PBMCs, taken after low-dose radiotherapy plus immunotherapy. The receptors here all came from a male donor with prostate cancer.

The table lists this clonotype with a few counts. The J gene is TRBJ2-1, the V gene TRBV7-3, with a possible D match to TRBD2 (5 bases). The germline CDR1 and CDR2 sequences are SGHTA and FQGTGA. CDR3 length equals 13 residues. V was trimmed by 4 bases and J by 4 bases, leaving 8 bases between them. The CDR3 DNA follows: TGTGCCAGCAGCTCCGGGGATTACAATGAGCAGTTCTTC. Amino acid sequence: CASSSGDYNEQFF.

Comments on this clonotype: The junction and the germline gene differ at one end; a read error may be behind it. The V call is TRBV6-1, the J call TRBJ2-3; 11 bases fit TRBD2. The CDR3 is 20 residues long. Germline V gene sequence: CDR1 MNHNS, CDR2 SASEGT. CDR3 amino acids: CASSYLREGLAARSTNTQYF. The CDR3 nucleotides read TGTGCCAGCAGTTACCTCAGGGAGGGACTAGCGGCCCGTTCCACAAATACGCAGTATTTT.

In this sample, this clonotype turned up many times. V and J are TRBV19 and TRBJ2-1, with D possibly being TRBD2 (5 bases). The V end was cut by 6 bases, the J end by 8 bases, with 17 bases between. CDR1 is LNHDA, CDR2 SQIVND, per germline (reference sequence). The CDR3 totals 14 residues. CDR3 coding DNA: TGTGCCAGTAGCTACTCCTTTGTGAGGGATGAGCAGTTCTTC. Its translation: CASSYSFVRDEQFF.

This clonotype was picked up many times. CDR3 DNA: TGTGCCAGCAGTTTAGAACGGGGCCAGCCCCAGCATTTT. As protein: CASSLERGQPQHF. The chain carries TRBV12-3 or TRBV12-4 and TRBJ1-5; tentative D call: TRBD1 (5 bases). The V end lost 1 base, the J end lost 7 bases, and 8 bases lay between the germline ends. The CDR3 spans 13 residues.

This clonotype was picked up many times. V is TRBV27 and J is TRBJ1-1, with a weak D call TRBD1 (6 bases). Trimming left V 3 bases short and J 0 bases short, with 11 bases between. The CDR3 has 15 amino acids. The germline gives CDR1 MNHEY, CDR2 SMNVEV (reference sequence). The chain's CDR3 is CASSFSGVMNTEAFF. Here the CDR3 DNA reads TGTGCCAGCAGTTTTTCAGGGGTCATGAACACTGAAGCTTTCTTT.

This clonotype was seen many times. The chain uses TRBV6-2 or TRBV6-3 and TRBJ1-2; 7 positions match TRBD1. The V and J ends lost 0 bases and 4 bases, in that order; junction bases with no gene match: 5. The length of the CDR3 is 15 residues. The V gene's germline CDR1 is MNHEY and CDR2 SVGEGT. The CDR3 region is CASSYSDRTLYGYTF. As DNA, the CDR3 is TGTGCCAGCAGTTACTCGGACAGGACTCTCTATGGCTACACCTTC.

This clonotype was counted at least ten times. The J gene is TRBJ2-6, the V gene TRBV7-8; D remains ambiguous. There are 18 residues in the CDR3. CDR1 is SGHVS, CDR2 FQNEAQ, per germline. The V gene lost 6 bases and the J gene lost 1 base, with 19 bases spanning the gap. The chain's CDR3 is CASRLHGPLLSGANVLTF. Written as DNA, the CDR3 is TGTGCCAGCAGACTTCACGGGCCCCTGTTGTCTGGGGCCAACGTCCTGACTTTC.

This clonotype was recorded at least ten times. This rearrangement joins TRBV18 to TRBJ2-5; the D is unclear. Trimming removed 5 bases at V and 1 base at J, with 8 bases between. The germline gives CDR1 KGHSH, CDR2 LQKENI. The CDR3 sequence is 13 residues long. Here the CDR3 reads CASSNRGQETQYF. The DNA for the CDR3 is TGTGCCAGCTCAAACAGAGGCCAAGAGACCCAGTACTTC.

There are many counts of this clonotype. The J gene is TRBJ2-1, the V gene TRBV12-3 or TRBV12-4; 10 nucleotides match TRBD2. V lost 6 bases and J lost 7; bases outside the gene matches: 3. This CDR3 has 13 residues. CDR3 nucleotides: TGTGCCAGCAGAATTAGCGGGAGGAATGAGCAGTTCTTC. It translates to CASRISGRNEQFF.

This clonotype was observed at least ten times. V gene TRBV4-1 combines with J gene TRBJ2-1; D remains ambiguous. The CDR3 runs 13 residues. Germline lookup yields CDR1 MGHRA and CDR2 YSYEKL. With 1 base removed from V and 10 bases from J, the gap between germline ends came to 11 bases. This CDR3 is CASSQVRGLEQFF. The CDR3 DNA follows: TGCGCCAGCAGCCAAGTTCGCGGCCTCGAGCAGTTCTTC.

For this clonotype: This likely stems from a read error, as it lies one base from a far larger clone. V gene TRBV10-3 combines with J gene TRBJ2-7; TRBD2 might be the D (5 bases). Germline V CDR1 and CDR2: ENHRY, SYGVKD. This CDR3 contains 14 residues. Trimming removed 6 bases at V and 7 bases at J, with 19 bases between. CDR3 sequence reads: CAIRGSSGNNEQYF. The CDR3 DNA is TGTGCCATCAGGGGCAGTTCGGGGAACAATGAGCAGTACTTC.

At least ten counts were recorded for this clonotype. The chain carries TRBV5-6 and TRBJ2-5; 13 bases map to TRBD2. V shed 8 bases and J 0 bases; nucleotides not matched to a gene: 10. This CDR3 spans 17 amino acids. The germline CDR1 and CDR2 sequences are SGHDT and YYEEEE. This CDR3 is CASKLAGGPKYQETQYF. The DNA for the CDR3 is TGTGCCAGTAAACTAGCGGGAGGGCCTAAGTACCAAGAGACCCAGTACTTC.

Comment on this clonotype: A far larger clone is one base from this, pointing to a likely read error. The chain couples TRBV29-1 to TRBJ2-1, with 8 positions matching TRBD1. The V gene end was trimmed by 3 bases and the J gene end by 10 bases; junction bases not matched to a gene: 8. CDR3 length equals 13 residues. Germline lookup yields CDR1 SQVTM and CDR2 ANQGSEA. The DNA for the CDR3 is TGCAGCGTTGAGGGCAGGGGGCTTCACGAGCAGTTCTTC. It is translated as CSVEGRGLHEQFF.

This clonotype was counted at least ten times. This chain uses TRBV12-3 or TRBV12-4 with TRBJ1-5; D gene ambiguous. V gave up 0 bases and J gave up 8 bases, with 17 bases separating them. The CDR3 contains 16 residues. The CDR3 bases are TGTGCCAGCAGTTTAGCGCGGGGTCAATTTCAGAAGCCCCAGCATTTT. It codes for CASSLARGQFQKPQHF.

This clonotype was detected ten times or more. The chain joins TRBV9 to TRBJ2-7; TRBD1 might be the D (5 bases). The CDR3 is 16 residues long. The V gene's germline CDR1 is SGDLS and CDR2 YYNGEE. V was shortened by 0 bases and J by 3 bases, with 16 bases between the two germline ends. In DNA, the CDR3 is TGTGCCAGCAGCGTAGTTTTTCGAAGAGACAGCTACGAGCAGTACTTC. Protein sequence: CASSVVFRRDSYEQYF.

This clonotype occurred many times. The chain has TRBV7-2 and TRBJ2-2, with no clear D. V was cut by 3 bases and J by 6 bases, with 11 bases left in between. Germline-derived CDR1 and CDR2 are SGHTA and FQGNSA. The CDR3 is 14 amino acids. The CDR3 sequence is CASSLTPRPGELFF. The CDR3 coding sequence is TGTGCCAGCAGCTTGACACCTAGGCCCGGGGAGCTGTTTTTT.

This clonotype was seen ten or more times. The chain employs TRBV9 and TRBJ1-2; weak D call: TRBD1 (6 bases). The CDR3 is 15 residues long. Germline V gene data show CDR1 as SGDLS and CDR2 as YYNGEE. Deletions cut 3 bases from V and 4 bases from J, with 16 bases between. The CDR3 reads CASSAHRDTLYGYTF. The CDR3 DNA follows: TGTGCCAGCAGCGCTCACCGGGACACTCTCTATGGCTACACCTTC.

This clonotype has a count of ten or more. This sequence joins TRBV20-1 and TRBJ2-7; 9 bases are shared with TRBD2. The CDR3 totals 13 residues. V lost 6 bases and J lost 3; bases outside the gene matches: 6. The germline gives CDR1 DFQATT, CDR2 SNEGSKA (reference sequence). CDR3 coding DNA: TGCAGTGCCATGGCTAGCGGGGTCTACGAGCAGTACTTC. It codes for CSAMASGVYEQYF.

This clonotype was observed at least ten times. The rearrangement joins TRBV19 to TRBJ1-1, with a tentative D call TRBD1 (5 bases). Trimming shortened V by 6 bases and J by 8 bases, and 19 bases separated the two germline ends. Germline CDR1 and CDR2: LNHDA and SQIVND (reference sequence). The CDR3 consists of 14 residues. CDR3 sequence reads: CASSSRDRFSEAFF. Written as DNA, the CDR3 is TGTGCCAGTAGCAGCCGGGACCGGTTCTCCGAAGCTTTCTTT.

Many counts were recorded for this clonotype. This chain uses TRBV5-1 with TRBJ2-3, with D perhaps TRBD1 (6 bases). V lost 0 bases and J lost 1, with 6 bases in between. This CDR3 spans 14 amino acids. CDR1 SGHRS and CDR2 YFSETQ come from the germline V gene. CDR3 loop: CASSLEGGTDTQYF. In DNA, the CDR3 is TGCGCCAGCAGCTTGGAGGGGGGCACAGATACGCAGTATTTT.

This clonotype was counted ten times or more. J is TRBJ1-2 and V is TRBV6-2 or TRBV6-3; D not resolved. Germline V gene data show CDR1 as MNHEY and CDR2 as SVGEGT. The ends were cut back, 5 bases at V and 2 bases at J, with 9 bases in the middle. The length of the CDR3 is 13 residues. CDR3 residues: CASSDRVNYGYTF. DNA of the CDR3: TGTGCCAGCAGTGATCGGGTGAACTATGGCTACACCTTC.

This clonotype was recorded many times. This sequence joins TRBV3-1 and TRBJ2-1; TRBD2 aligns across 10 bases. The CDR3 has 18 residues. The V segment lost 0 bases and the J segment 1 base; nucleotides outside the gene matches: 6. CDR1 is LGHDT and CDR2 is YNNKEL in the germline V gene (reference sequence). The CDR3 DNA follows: TGTGCCAGCAGCCAAGAAAGCACTAGCGGGACTTCCTACAATGAGCAGTTCTTC. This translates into CASSQESTSGTSYNEQFF.

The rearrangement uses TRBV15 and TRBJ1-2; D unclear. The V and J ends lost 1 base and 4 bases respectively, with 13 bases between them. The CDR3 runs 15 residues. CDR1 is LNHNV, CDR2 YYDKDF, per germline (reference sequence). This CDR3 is CATSRAGELVYGYTF. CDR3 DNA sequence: TGTGCCACCAGCAGAGCCGGTGAATTGGTCTATGGCTACACCTTC.

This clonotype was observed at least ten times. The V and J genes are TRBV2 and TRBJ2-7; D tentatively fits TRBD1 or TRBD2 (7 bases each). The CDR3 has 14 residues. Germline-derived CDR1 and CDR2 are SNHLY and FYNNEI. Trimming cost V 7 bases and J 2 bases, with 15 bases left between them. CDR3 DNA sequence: TGTGCCAGCATGGGGCAGGGGGGGACCTACGAGCAGTACTTC. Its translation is CASMGQGGTYEQYF.

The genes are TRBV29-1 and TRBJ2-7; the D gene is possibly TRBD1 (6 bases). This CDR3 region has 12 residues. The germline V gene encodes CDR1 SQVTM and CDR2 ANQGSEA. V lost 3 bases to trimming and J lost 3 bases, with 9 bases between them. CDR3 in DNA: TGCAGCGTTGACGGCAGGGGCTACGAGCAGTACTTC. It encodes CSVDGRGYEQYF.

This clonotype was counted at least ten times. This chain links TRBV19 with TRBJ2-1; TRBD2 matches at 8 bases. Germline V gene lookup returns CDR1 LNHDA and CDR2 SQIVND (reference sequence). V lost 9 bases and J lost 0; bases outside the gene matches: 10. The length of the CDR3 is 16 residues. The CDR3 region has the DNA TGTGCCAGCGTTCCGACCGGGACTAGCTCCTACAATGAGCAGTTCTTC. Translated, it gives CASVPTGTSSYNEQFF.